A selection of T cell receptor beta chains follows, all from one sample in a study of breast tumors, draining lymph nodes, adjacent tissues. A single record per CDR3 protein comes from TCRdb applying MiXCR to the multiplex PCR reads. The sample has about 180,000 distinct CDR3 sequences, approximately 33% seen once. What was sequenced was axillary lymph node tissue. The receptor set was obtained from a female donor with breast cancer. Some clones in this sample may be carry-over from other donors' samples. The CDR3 runs from the conserved cysteine through the conserved F or W. Fields, in order: D gene, J gene, V gene, CDR3 length, clone size, CDR3 protein, CDR3 DNA. D genes are given only for firm matches. Clone size is not always given. Where it is, it says once, few, many or a class for expanded clones.

-,TRBJ1-2,TRBV28,12,many,CASSFPQGGYTF,TGTGCCAGCAGTTTTCCCCAGGGGGGCTACACCTTC
-,TRBJ1-2,TRBV7-9,13,many,CASSLNSLVGYTF,TGTGCCAGCAGCTTAAATTCCCTGGTGGGCTACACCTTC
-,TRBJ1-1,TRBV6-2/TRBV6-3,13,few,CASSYWARTEAFF,TGTGCCAGCAGTTACTGGGCCCGCACTGAAGCTTTCTTT
TRBD1,TRBJ1-6,TRBV5-1,15,-,CASSFDGTGASPLHF,TGCGCCAGCAGCTTTGATGGAACAGGGGCATCACCCCTCCACTTT
TRBD2,TRBJ2-5,TRBV20-1,20,few,CSAITITGGPAGTSAETQYF,TGCAGTGCTATCACGATCACGGGAGGACCAGCGGGAACTTCGGCGGAGACCCAGTACTTC
-,TRBJ2-5,TRBV12-5,16,many,CASGFAPQGAKETQYF,TGTGCTAGTGGTTTCGCGCCCCAGGGAGCTAAAGAGACCCAGTACTTC
-,TRBJ2-7,TRBV4-3,15,many,CASSQDPSNSYEQYF,TGCGCCAGCAGCCAGGACCCCTCGAACTCCTACGAGCAGTACTTC
TRBD2,TRBJ2-7,TRBV11-2,15,many,CASTSRGGPWDEQYF,TGTGCCAGCACCTCCCGGGGGGGCCCCTGGGACGAGCAGTACTTC
TRBD2,TRBJ2-5,TRBV5-1,16,many,CASSLEGLPPQETQYF,TGCGCCAGCAGCTTGGAGGGACTACCCCCCCAAGAGACCCAGTACTTC
-,TRBJ1-6,TRBV19,16,many,CASSWSGPGYNSPLHF,TGTGCCAGTAGTTGGAGTGGCCCCGGCTATAATTCACCCCTCCACTTT
-,TRBJ2-6,TRBV7-3,19,-,CASSLVIKEGISGPNVLTF,TGTGCCAGCAGCTTAGTGATCAAGGAGGGAATCTCTGGGCCCAACGTCCTGACTTTC
TRBD2,TRBJ2-1,TRBV7-3,18,-,CASSPGLAGTRSYNGQFF,TGTGCCAGCAGCCCGGGACTAGCTGGGACTCGCTCCTACAATGGGCAGTTCTTC
-,TRBJ1-4,TRBV24-1,16,-,CATSDPKDGSNEKLFF,TGTGCCACCAGTGATCCTAAGGACGGGAGTAATGAAAAACTGTTTTTT
-,TRBJ2-7,TRBV6-6,14,many,CASQVDGRGGEQYF,TGTGCCAGCCAAGTCGACGGCAGGGGAGGCGAGCAGTACTTC
-,TRBJ1-1,TRBV20-1,16,-,CSARDLSQGGYTEAFF,TGCAGTGCTAGAGATCTGAGTCAGGGAGGTTACACTGAAGCTTTCTTT
TRBD1,TRBJ2-3,TRBV7-3,13,-,CASSTDRGDTQYF,TGTGCCAGCAGCACAGACAGGGGGGATACGCAGTATTTT
-,TRBJ1-5,TRBV6-2/TRBV6-3,14,many,CASSQVTQGQPQHF,TGTGCCAGCAGTCAAGTCACTCAGGGTCAGCCCCAGCATTTT